The 2 T cell receptor beta chains below all came from one sample that was sequenced in a study of T-cell memory formation after mild COVID-19. TCRdb independently ran MiXCR on the 5' RACE reads; one entry per CDR3 protein. The repertoire has about 350,000 distinct CDR3 sequences, around 13% of them found once; the top ten carry about 24%. Specimen: PBMCs or a T cell subset sorted from them (not recorded which). These TCRs come from a man in his late teens or twenties who had mild COVID-19 (a few samples of this study predate the infection). Cell type and time point are not known.

In this sample, this clonotype turned up a few times. This rearrangement joins TRBV7-7 to TRBJ2-3; the D gene is possibly TRBD2 (5 bases). Germline V gives CDR1 SSHAT, CDR2 FNYEAQ (reference sequence). V shed 3 bases and J shed 7 bases, with 11 bases lying between them. The CDR3 has 13 residues. The CDR3, as DNA: TGTGCCAGCAGCTTCTCCCTAGCAAATACGCAGTATTTT. It encodes CASSFSLANTQYF.

V is TRBV7-9 and J is TRBJ2-5; TRBD1 matches 8 bases. Germline V gives CDR1 SEHNR, CDR2 FQNEAQ (reference sequence). With V trimmed by 3 bases and J by 5 bases, 14 bases remained unmatched. The CDR3 consists of 17 residues. CDR3 nucleotide sequence: TGTGCCAGCAGCTTCATCCAGGGGGCTCGTTGGTTGGAGACCCAGTACTTC. Its protein product is CASSFIQGARWLETQYF.